The source of this T cell receptor (beta chain) is a study of cytomegalovirus exposure and HLA in healthy donors. Study conclusions and caveats: With later analysis, a missense DCLRE1C variant became linked to TCR beta V- and J-gene trimming.

Turning to this clone: No antigen is known for it.

Whereas donors were nominally healthy upon sampling, unrecorded immune exposures were probable. The PCR was carried out with 60 Vbeta primers and 13 Jbeta primers. Data came from immunoSEQ multiplex PCR; TCRdb stores just in-frame clones and leaves some out. The table lists under 130,000 clones, about four fifths of them singletons. This receptor was identified in a man aged 25 to 45 in good health and CMV-seronegative. Material for sequencing was PBMCs.

CDR3 sequence reads: CASSLGQAIVEQYF. Here the CDR3 DNA reads TGCGCCAGCAGCTTGGGACAGGCGATTGTCGAGCAGTACTTC. V usage is TRBV5-1 and J usage is TRBJ2-7, with TRBD1 as a possible D gene (6 bases). The CDR3 sequence is 14 residues long. Trimming removed 0 bases at V and 6 bases at J, with 13 bases between. Germline CDR1 and CDR2: SGHRS and YFSETQ. Drawing the rest from reference TRBV5-1 and TRBJ2-7, the complete variable domain is KAGVTQTPRYLIKTRGQQVTLSCSPISGHRSVSWYQQTPGQGLQFLFEYFSETQRNKGNFPGRFSGRQFSNSRSEMNVSTLELGDSALYLCASSLGQAIVEQYFGPGTRLTVT.